This TCR beta chain came from a study of spatial heterogeneity in lung cancer. Study-wide context: For tumor regions, TCR transcript counts showed a strong correlation with a T cell module score derived from matched bulk RNA-seq. There were, on average, more than eight raw-read appearances for each unique TCR and UMI combination.

Time point noted: sample taken at primary tumor resection. Unsorted whole RNA from tumor, nontumor lung or frozen PBMC underwent sequencing. This clonotype has a count of ten or more. The antigen is not known. Study-level points and caveats: One measure, the expanded intratumoral alpha and beta TCR count, tracked tumor mutation counts.

V lost 5 bases and J lost 4; bases outside the gene matches: 13. CDR3 length: 16 residues. TCRdb re-derived calls from the 5' RACE reads in MiXCR, one entry per CDR3 protein. The sample shows about 6,900 distinct CDR3 sequences, about 12% of them seen only once. This sample comprised lung tumor tissue, obtained at surgery. The V and J genes are TRBV12-3 or TRBV12-4 and TRBJ1-2; 7 bases match TRBD1. This sequence originates from a male donor with early-stage non-small cell lung cancer. The CDR3 region has the DNA TGTGCCAGCAGTAAAACGGGGACAGTTCATGCCTATGGCTACACCTTC. The encoded protein is CASSKTGTVHAYGYTF.